The clone carrying this T cell receptor beta chain appeared once. These data come from a study of blood T cell repertoires in COVID-19. V lost 5 bases to trimming and J lost 1 base, with 8 bases between them. CDR3 size: 13 residues. Germline loops: CDR1 SGHDN, CDR2 FVKESK. Original analysis: Amplified reference gene primers provided the basis for estimating nucleated cell counts. Generated by immunoSEQ multiplex PCR, the TCRdb table keeps only in-frame clones and is missing some. V and J calls and clone size come straight from that table; D and trimming were deduced from the DNA. This sample yields approximately 110,000 clones, of which approximately 80% are seen a single time; roughly 10% belongs to the top ten.

The V call is TRBV14, the J call TRBJ1-1; D might be TRBD1 (5 bases). The TCR sequence derives from a woman in her 70s with acute or convalescent COVID-19. The source material was peripheral blood. CDR3 DNA: TGTGCCAGCAGCTCAACAGGGAACACTGAAGCTTTCTTT. Translating it yields CASSSTGNTEAFF.